This T cell receptor (beta chain) came from a study of blood T cell repertoires in COVID-19. About the research overall: Sources were T cells, B-cell-depleted T cells, or PBMCs; the material itself was cDNA or gDNA.

The data were produced by immunoSEQ multiplex PCR, yet TCRdb's version contains in-frame clones alone and is incomplete. The table records a few hundred thousand clones, 65% to 90% of them present only once. The TCR sequence derives from a woman in her 70s with COVID-19, enrolled during active disease. Sequencing was done on a sample of peripheral blood.

The CDR3 DNA sequence: TGTGCCAGCAGCCCTTCAGGGGTGGGCACAGATACGCAGTATTTT. Its translation is CASSPSGVGTDTQYF. This chain connects TRBV11-3 to TRBJ2-3; D is possibly TRBD1 (6 bases). The CDR3 length is 15 residues. Germline V gene lookup returns CDR1 SGHNT and CDR2 YENEEA. V was shortened by 5 bases and J by 1 base, with 13 bases between the two germline ends.